The present T cell receptor (beta chain) was sequenced within a study of T-cell memory formation after mild COVID-19. cDNA libraries for TCR alpha and TCR beta, carrying sample barcodes and UMIs, came from 5'RACE with constant-segment primers. TCRdb re-called the 5' RACE reads through MiXCR, storing one row per CDR3 protein. The sample has roughly 310,000 distinct CDR3 sequences; around 15% are singletons. Whole-study findings and limits: Contracting CD4+ clones sat mainly in CM and EM; CD8+ in EMRA.

Germline CDR1 reads SGHRS; CDR2 reads YFSETQ. The ends were cut back, 2 bases at V and 0 bases at J, with 8 bases in the middle. The CDR3 covers 15 residues. To note about this clonotype: Its antigen remains unknown.

This chain connects TRBV5-1 to TRBJ2-2, with D unresolved. Source material: PBMCs or a T cell subset sorted from them (not recorded which). This receptor was obtained from a man aged 18 to 29 who had mild COVID-19 (a few samples of this study predate the infection). Cell type and time point are not known. The CDR3 nucleotides read TGCGCCAGCAGCTTAAAGGCAGCGAACACCGGGGAGCTGTTTTTT. This gives the protein CASSLKAANTGELFF.